Listed below are T cell receptor beta chains from one sample, sequenced in a study of OX40 agonist ivuxolimab in advanced cancers. Sequencing was performed with immunoSEQ multiplex PCR; in TCRdb, only in-frame clones are kept and a portion is missing. The table includes approximately 87,000 clones, around 91% detected once. Sequenced material: CD4+ or CD8+ T cells sorted from blood, taken in a trial of the OX40 agonist ivuxolimab. These receptors were obtained from an adult with an advanced solid tumor such as melanoma, head and neck, liver or kidney cancer. CDR3s include the opening cysteine and the closing phenylalanine or tryptophan. The order of the fields is J gene, V gene, CDR3 length, D gene, clone size, CDR3 protein, CDR3 DNA. A D gene is named only where the DNA matches it firmly. Only part of the rows carry a size: once, few, many, or a class if the clone is expanded.

J: TRBJ1-1; V: TRBV7-2; length: 15; D: .; size: .; CDR3: CASSIHRGGNTEAFF; DNA: TGTGCCAGCAGCATCCACCGGGGGGGGAACACTGAAGCTTTCTTT
J: TRBJ2-5; V: TRBV7-3; length: 13; D: .; size: .; CDR3: CASSLNPRETQYF; DNA: TGTGCCAGCAGCTTAAACCCAAGGGAGACCCAGTACTTC
J: TRBJ2-7; V: TRBV14; length: 13; D: TRBD2; size: .; CDR3: CASSLILASEQYF; DNA: TGTGCCAGCAGCCTTATACTAGCGTCCGAGCAGTACTTC
J: TRBJ1-1; V: TRBV19; length: 15; D: .; size: .; CDR3: CASSKDSSGLWEAFF; DNA: TGTGCCAGTAGTAAGGACAGTTCGGGACTTTGGGAAGCTTTCTTT
J: TRBJ1-2; V: TRBV5-3; length: 15; D: .; size: once; CDR3: CASSPGKWGAGGYTF; DNA: TGTGCCAGCAGCCCAGGGAAATGGGGGGCTGGAGGCTACACCTTC
J: TRBJ2-1; V: TRBV14; length: 17; D: .; size: .; CDR3: CASSQFPGTYSYNEQFF; DNA: TGTGCCAGCAGCCAGTTTCCGGGGACTTACTCCTACAATGAGCAGTTCTTC
J: TRBJ2-7; V: TRBV28; length: 16; D: TRBD1; size: .; CDR3: CASSLTADREGNEQYF; DNA: TGTGCCAGCAGTTTAACCGCCGACAGGGAAGGAAACGAGCAGTACTTC
J: TRBJ2-3; V: TRBV5-4; length: 15; D: .; size: .; CDR3: CASSFFLARTDTQYF; DNA: TGTGCCAGCAGCTTTTTTCTAGCGAGAACAGATACGCAGTATTTT
J: TRBJ2-4; V: TRBV18; length: 15; D: .; size: .; CDR3: CASSPIGTDKLVQYF; DNA: TGTGCCAGCTCACCAATTGGGACCGATAAGCTGGTTCAGTACTTC
J: TRBJ2-7; V: TRBV4-1; length: 15; D: .; size: .; CDR3: CASSLGDSSSYEQYF; DNA: TGCGCCAGCAGCCTAGGGGACTCCAGCTCCTACGAGCAGTACTTC
J: TRBJ1-1; V: TRBV10-3; length: 15; D: .; size: .; CDR3: CAISESAEGESEAFF; DNA: TGTGCCATCAGTGAGTCGGCAGAGGGTGAATCTGAAGCTTTCTTT
J: TRBJ2-7; V: TRBV5-8; length: 16; D: .; size: once; CDR3: CASSLPPGHGPYEQYF; DNA: TGTGCCAGCAGCTTGCCGCCGGGACATGGTCCCTACGAGCAGTACTTC
J: TRBJ2-4; V: TRBV4-1; length: 17; D: .; size: .; CDR3: CASSQPAAGQYKDIQYF; DNA: TGCGCCAGCAGCCAACCTGCCGCCGGACAGTATAAGGACATTCAGTACTTC
J: TRBJ2-5; V: TRBV27; length: 15; D: TRBD2; size: .; CDR3: CASRPGLAGVETQYF; DNA: TGTGCCAGCAGACCGGGACTAGCGGGAGTCGAGACCCAGTACTTC
J: TRBJ2-5; V: TRBV9; length: 14; D: TRBD1; size: few; CDR3: CASSGTGGKETQYF; DNA: TGTGCCAGCAGCGGTACAGGGGGAAAAGAGACCCAGTACTTC
J: TRBJ2-2; V: TRBV7-3; length: 16; D: .; size: .; CDR3: CASSPRRGLSTGELFF; DNA: TGTGCCAGCAGCCCCCGACGGGGATTGTCGACCGGGGAGCTGTTTTTT
J: TRBJ1-6; V: TRBV10-3; length: 12; D: TRBD1; size: .; CDR3: CASNTGGSPLHF; DNA: TGTGCCAGCAATACAGGGGGTTCACCCCTCCACTTT
J: TRBJ1-5; V: TRBV19; length: 17; D: TRBD1; size: once; CDR3: CASSIITGTGREQPQHF; DNA: TGTGCCAGTAGTATAATTACCGGGACAGGGCGTGAGCAGCCCCAGCATTTT
J: TRBJ1-5; V: TRBV28; length: 13; D: .; size: .; CDR3: CASQWQGNQPQHF; DNA: TGTGCCAGCCAGTGGCAGGGGAATCAGCCCCAGCATTTT
J: TRBJ2-2; V: TRBV19; length: 15; D: .; size: .; CDR3: CASRARDKNTGELFF; DNA: TGTGCCAGTAGGGCCCGGGACAAGAACACCGGGGAGCTGTTTTTT
J: TRBJ1-1; V: TRBV11-2; length: 17; D: TRBD1; size: once; CDR3: CASSARDRGAGNTEAFF; DNA: TGTGCCAGCAGCGCCCGGGACAGGGGAGCGGGAAACACTGAAGCTTTCTTT
J: TRBJ1-1; V: TRBV5-4; length: 14; D: .; size: .; CDR3: CASSFLPENTEAFF; DNA: TGTGCCAGCAGCTTTCTTCCGGAGAACACTGAAGCTTTCTTT
J: TRBJ2-2; V: TRBV6-1; length: 16; D: .; size: .; CDR3: CASSEAEGWDTGELFF; DNA: TGTGCCAGCAGTGAAGCTGAAGGGTGGGACACCGGGGAGCTGTTTTTT
J: TRBJ2-5; V: TRBV30; length: 16; D: TRBD2; size: .; CDR3: CAWGLAGEVIGETQYF; DNA: TGTGCCTGGGGACTAGCGGGAGAAGTTATTGGAGAGACCCAGTACTTC
J: TRBJ2-7; V: TRBV11-3; length: 15; D: .; size: once; CDR3: CASSPRVTNSYEQYF; DNA: TGTGCCAGCAGCCCCCGCGTCACCAACTCCTACGAGCAGTACTTC
J: TRBJ1-4; V: TRBV6-6; length: 15; D: .; size: .; CDR3: CASSPPIATNEKLFF; DNA: TGTGCCAGCAGCCCGCCCATTGCAACTAATGAAAAACTGTTTTTT
J: TRBJ1-4; V: TRBV6-5; length: 13; D: TRBD1; size: .; CDR3: CASSFDRGEKLFF; DNA: TGTGCCAGCAGTTTCGACAGGGGTGAAAAACTGTTTTTT
J: TRBJ2-7; V: TRBV29-1; length: 13; D: .; size: .; CDR3: CSVEDPGNYEQYF; DNA: TGCAGCGTTGAAGATCCAGGAAACTACGAGCAGTACTTC
J: TRBJ2-2; V: TRBV5-1; length: 16; D: TRBD2; size: .; CDR3: CASSVGREGGTGELFF; DNA: TGCGCCAGCAGCGTGGGCCGGGAGGGTGGCACCGGGGAGCTGTTTTTT
J: TRBJ2-5; V: TRBV19; length: 14; D: .; size: .; CDR3: CASSLMSASETQYF; DNA: TGTGCCAGTAGTCTTATGTCAGCGAGCGAGACCCAGTACTTC
J: TRBJ1-1; V: TRBV21-1; length: 17; D: .; size: .; CDR3: CASSKDTTCGFNTEAFF; DNA: TGTGCCAGCAGCAAAGATACCACTTGTGGGTTCAACACTGAAGCTTTCTTT
J: TRBJ2-1; V: TRBV6-5; length: 15; D: TRBD1; size: .; CDR3: CASSLNRDRGNEQFF; DNA: TGTGCCAGCAGCCTCAACCGGGACAGGGGAAATGAGCAGTTCTTC
J: TRBJ1-2; V: TRBV28; length: 19; D: TRBD1; size: .; CDR3: CASASGTGELGPQRYGYTF; DNA: TGTGCCAGCGCGTCCGGGACAGGGGAACTCGGTCCCCAACGCTATGGCTACACCTTC
J: TRBJ2-7; V: TRBV11-3; length: 12; D: .; size: .; CDR3: CASSLGFYEQYF; DNA: TGTGCCAGCAGCTTAGGATTCTACGAGCAGTACTTC
J: TRBJ2-7; V: TRBV30; length: 14; D: .; size: .; CDR3: CAWTLGSGGYEQYF; DNA: TGTGCCTGGACCCTAGGATCCGGTGGTTACGAGCAGTACTTC
J: TRBJ2-5; V: TRBV10-3; length: 15; D: TRBD1; size: .; CDR3: CAISPTGQYQETQYF; DNA: TGTGCCATCAGTCCGACAGGGCAGTACCAAGAGACCCAGTACTTC
J: TRBJ1-1; V: TRBV30; length: 13; D: .; size: few; CDR3: CAWSPRGNTEAFF; DNA: TGTGCCTGGAGCCCGCGGGGGAACACTGAAGCTTTCTTT
J: TRBJ1-3; V: TRBV7-9; length: 15; D: TRBD1; size: once; CDR3: CASSFTGGTGNTIYF; DNA: TGTGCCAGCAGCTTTACAGGGGGCACTGGAAACACCATATATTTT
J: TRBJ2-3; V: TRBV5-1; length: 15; D: .; size: once; CDR3: CASSLIGQYTDTQYF; DNA: TGCGCCAGCAGCTTGATTGGACAATACACAGATACGCAGTATTTT
J: TRBJ2-3; V: TRBV6-1; length: 14; D: .; size: .; CDR3: CASKIGASTDTQYF; DNA: TGTGCCAGCAAAATCGGTGCTAGCACAGATACGCAGTATTTT
J: TRBJ1-2; V: TRBV7-9; length: 14; D: .; size: .; CDR3: CASSFLDSNYGYTF; DNA: TGTGCCAGCAGCTTCTTGGACAGTAACTATGGCTACACCTTC
J: TRBJ2-2; V: TRBV12-5; length: 16; D: TRBD2; size: .; CDR3: CASGLGTSGATGELFF; DNA: TGTGCTAGTGGTTTGGGGACTAGCGGAGCCACCGGGGAGCTGTTTTTT
J: TRBJ1-1; V: TRBV11-3; length: 14; D: .; size: .; CDR3: CASSLLRGNTEAFF; DNA: TGTGCCAGCAGCTTACTTCGGGGGAACACTGAAGCTTTCTTT
J: TRBJ2-1; V: TRBV5-5; length: 16; D: TRBD2; size: .; CDR3: CASSLALLAGYNEQFF; DNA: TGTGCCAGCAGCTTGGCGTTGTTAGCGGGATACAATGAGCAGTTCTTC
J: TRBJ2-1; V: TRBV7-2; length: 14; D: .; size: .; CDR3: CASGGRVSYNEQFF; DNA: TGTGCCTCCGGGGGTAGAGTATCCTACAATGAGCAGTTCTTC
J: TRBJ2-7; V: TRBV7-9; length: 15; D: .; size: .; CDR3: CASSLVGQTPYEQYF; DNA: TGTGCCAGCAGCTTGGTCGGGCAGACCCCCTACGAGCAGTACTTC
J: TRBJ2-3; V: TRBV30; length: 16; D: .; size: .; CDR3: CAWSPRFGSGADTQYF; DNA: TGTGCCTGGAGTCCTCGGTTTGGGAGTGGAGCAGATACGCAGTATTTT
J: TRBJ2-2; V: TRBV7-8; length: 16; D: .; size: .; CDR3: CASGRWVAENTGELFF; DNA: TGTGCCAGCGGCCGTTGGGTAGCGGAGAACACCGGGGAGCTGTTTTTT
J: TRBJ1-1; V: TRBV7-2; length: 16; D: .; size: .; CDR3: CASSRRSATMNTEAFF; DNA: TGTGCCAGCAGCCGACGGAGCGCCACTATGAACACTGAAGCTTTCTTT
J: TRBJ2-1; V: TRBV9; length: 16; D: TRBD2; size: .; CDR3: CASSPRLAGDRNEQFF; DNA: TGTGCCAGCAGCCCTCGACTAGCGGGAGATCGGAATGAGCAGTTCTTC